Included here is one TCR beta chain sequence, with context. Its antigen is not yet known. It has no much larger one-base neighbor in the sample; base qualities were not kept. Instrument used: Illumina HiSeq 2500. TCR beta libraries were prepared by quantitative 5'-RACE with molecular barcodes. The paper's processing steps were these. To identify disease-linked TCR variants, a new computational method was used, one built on a probabilistic model of VDJ rearrangement. TCRdb applied fastp at Q25 and MiXCR to the public reads, then kept only in-frame beta chains. CDR3 protein sequences are deduplicated, and each keeps its most common genes and DNA. The V and J calls and clone size are TCRdb's, not the authors'. Recorded for this sample are 200,000 to 300,000 distinct CDR3 sequences; 30% to 35% of them occurred a single time. About 4.2% of the sample goes to the ten largest clones. The data were taken from a study of CD8 T cells in ankylosing spondylitis (dated by TCRdb to about 2017). Regarding the research as a whole: The study set out to find disease-linked TCR variants by profiling T cell receptor beta repertoires in ankylosing spondylitis patients and healthy donors. In total, the full study cohort was made up of roughly 110 healthy donors and about two dozen ankylosing spondylitis patients. Peripheral blood samples were taken, and synovial fluid was additionally collected from ankylosing spondylitis patients.

CDR1 SQVTM and CDR2 ANQGSEA are derived from the germline V gene. V is pared back by 2 bases and J by 7 bases, with 20 bases lying between the germline termini. The CDR3 sequence holds 15 residues, the cysteine and phenylalanine included. The kept DNA is CDR3 alone, 45 bases in frame from the first base. Study-wide findings and limitations: A TCR beta motif of 8 or 9 highly homologous amino acid variants appeared characteristic of blood from ankylosing spondylitis patients. The disease-linked clones showed a CD8+ phenotype and occurred at relatively low frequencies in peripheral blood. According to the report, matched synovial fluid samples from ankylosing spondylitis patients were significantly enriched for the disease-linked clones. Some TCR beta motif variants had previously been reported in synovial fluid and blood of reactive arthritis patients, which suggested common disease-initiation mechanisms.

Sample: blood, either unsorted or a sorted T cell fraction (not recorded which). The TCR originated in a male donor with ankylosing spondylitis or in good health (not recorded which). This chain is built from TRBV29-1 and TRBJ2-5; TRBD1 is possibly the D segment (6 matching bases). The CDR3 reads as follows: CSVEQRQAWVATQYF. The DNA sequence reads TGCAGCGTTGAACAGAGACAGGCCTGGGTGGCGACCCAGTACTTC.